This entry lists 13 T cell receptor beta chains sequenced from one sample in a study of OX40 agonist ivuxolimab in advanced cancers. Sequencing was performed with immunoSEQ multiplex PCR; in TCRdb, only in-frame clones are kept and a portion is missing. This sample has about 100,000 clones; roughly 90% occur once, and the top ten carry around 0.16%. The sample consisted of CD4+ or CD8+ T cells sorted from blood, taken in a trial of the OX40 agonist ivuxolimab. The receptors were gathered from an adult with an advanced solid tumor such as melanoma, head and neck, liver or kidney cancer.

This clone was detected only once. The CDR3 sequence is CASSFARVNTIYF. The CDR3 DNA sequence: TGTGCCAGCAGCTTCGCGCGGGTGAACACCATATATTTT. The chain has TRBV7-8 and TRBJ1-3; no clear D gene. Deletions cut 3 bases from V and 7 bases from J, with 10 bases between. This CDR3 has 13 residues. Looked up from germline, CDR1 is SGHVS and CDR2 is FQNEAQ.

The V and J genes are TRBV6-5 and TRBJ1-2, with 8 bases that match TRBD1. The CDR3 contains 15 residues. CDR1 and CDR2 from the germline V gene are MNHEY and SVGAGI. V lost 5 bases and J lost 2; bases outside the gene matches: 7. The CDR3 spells CASSQRTGTNYGYTF. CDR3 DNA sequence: TGTGCCAGCAGTCAACGGACAGGGACCAACTATGGCTACACCTTC.

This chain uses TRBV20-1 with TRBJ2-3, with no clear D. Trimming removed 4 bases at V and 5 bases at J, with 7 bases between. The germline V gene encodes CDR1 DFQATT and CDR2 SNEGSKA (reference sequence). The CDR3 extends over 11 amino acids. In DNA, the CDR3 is TGCAGTGCTATTATCGAAGATACGCAGTATTTT. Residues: CSAIIEDTQYF.

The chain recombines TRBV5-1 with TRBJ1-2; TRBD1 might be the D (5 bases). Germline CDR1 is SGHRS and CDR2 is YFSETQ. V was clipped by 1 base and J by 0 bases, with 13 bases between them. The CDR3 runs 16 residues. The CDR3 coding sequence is TGCGCCAGCAGCTTGTTGGGGGGAGGATCTAACTATGGCTACACCTTC. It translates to CASSLLGGGSNYGYTF.

The CDR3 spells CSAASWREGYEQYF. DNA for the CDR3: TGCAGCGCCGCGTCATGGAGGGAGGGCTACGAGCAGTACTTC. J is TRBJ2-5 and V is TRBV29-1, with 7 bases aligning to TRBD2. With the DNA end fitting TRBJ2-7 better, the J assignment may be wrong. Germline V gives CDR1 SQVTM, CDR2 ANQGSEA. This CDR3 comprises 14 residues.

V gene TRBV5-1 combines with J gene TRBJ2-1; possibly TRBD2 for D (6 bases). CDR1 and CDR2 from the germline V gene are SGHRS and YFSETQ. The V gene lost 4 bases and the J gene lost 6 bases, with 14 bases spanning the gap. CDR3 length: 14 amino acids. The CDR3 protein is CASSRRDAGNEQFF. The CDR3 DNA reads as TGCGCCAGCAGCAGGAGGGACGCCGGCAATGAGCAGTTCTTC.

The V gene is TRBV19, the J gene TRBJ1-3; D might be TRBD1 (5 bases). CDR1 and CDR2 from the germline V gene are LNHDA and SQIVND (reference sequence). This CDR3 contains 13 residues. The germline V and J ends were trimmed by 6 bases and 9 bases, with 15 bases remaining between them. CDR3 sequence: CASSPGPETTIYF. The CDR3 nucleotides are TGTGCCAGTAGCCCGGGACCCGAAACCACCATATATTTT.

CDR3 coding DNA: TGTGCCAGCAGCTTGGGGGTTACCTATGGCTACACCTTC. It is translated as CASSLGVTYGYTF. This chain uses TRBV5-5 with TRBJ1-2; no reliable D call. Germline lookup yields CDR1 SGHKS and CDR2 YYEKEE (reference sequence). The ends were cut back, 0 bases at V and 4 bases at J, with 7 bases in the middle. There are 13 residues in the CDR3.

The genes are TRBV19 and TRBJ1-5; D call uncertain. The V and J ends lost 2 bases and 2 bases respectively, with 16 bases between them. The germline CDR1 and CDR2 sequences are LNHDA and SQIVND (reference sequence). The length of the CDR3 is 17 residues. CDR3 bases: TGTGCCAGTAGTATATCCCGCAATTGGTATCGCAATCAGCCCCAGCATTTT. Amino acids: CASSISRNWYRNQPQHF.

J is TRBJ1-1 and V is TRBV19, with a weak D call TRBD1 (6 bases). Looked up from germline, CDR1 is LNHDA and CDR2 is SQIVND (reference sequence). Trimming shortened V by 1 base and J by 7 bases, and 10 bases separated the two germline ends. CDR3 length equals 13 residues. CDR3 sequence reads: CASSIGTGYEAFF. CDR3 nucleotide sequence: TGTGCCAGTAGTATAGGCACAGGGTATGAAGCTTTCTTT.

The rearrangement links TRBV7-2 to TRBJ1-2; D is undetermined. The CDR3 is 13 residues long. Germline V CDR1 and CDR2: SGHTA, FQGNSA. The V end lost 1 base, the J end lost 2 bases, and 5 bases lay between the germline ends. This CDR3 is CASSLGPNYGYTF. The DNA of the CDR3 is TGTGCCAGCAGCTTAGGACCGAACTATGGCTACACCTTC. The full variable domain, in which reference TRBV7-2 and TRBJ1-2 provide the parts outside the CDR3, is GAGVSQSPSNKVTEKGKDVELRCDPISGHTALYWYRQSLGQGLEFLIYFQGNSAPDKSGLPSDRFSAERTGGSVSTLTIQRTQQEDSAVYLCASSLGPNYGYTFGSGTRLTVV.

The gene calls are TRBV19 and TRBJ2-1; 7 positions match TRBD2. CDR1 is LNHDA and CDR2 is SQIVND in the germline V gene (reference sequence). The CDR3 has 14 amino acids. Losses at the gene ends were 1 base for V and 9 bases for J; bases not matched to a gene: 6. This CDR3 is CASSIVGGEAEQFF. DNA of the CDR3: TGTGCCAGTAGTATAGTGGGGGGGGAGGCTGAGCAGTTCTTC.

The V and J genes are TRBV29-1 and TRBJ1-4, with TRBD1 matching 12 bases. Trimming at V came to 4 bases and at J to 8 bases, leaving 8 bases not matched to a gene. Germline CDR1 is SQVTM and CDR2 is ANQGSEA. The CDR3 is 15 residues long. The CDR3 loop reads CSVAGTGGPGEKLFF. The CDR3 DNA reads TGCAGCGTTGCCGGGACAGGGGGCCCCGGAGAAAAACTGTTTTTT.